This record concerns one TCR beta chain sequence. The source of the sample is a study of human thymus T cells. Only in-frame clones appear in the TCRdb table, and some are missing; sequencing was by immunoSEQ multiplex PCR. The repertoire holds more than 50,000 clones, 94% seen once, with 5.5% to 7% in the top ten. Genomic DNA was extracted from every available blood leukocyte. With 0 bases removed from V and 0 bases from J, the gap between germline ends came to 15 bases. The CDR3 runs 17 residues. Germline V gene lookup returns CDR1 SGHTS and CDR2 YDEGEE. The sequenced material came from blood. This chain connects TRBV5-8 to TRBJ1-2; no firm D call. This clonotype was obtained from a boy in the first two years of life with a congenital heart defect but otherwise immunologically healthy. CDR3 bases: TGTGCCAGCAGCTTGGTAGGTGTGGCAGGCGCTAACTATGGCTACACCTTC. Its protein is CASSLVGVAGANYGYTF.